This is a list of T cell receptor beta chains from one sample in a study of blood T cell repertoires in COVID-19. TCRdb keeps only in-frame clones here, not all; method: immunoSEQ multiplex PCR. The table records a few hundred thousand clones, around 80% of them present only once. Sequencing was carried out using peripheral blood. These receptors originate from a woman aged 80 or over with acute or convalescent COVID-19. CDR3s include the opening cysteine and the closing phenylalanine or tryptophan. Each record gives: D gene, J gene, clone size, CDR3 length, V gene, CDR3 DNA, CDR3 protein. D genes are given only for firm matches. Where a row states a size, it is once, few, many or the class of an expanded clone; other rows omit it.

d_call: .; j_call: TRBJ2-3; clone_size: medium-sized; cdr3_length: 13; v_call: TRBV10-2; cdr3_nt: TGCGCCAGCAGTGACCCAGGAACAGATACGCAGTATTTT; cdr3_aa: CASSDPGTDTQYF
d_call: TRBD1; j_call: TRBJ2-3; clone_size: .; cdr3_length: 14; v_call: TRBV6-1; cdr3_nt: TGTGCCAGCAGTGAAACGGGACAGGGGTTGACGCAGTATTTT; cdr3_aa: CASSETGQGLTQYF
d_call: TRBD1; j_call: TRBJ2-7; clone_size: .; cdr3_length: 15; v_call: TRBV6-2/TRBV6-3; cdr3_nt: TGTGCCAGCAGCGACCGACAGGGGGCTAGATACGAGCAGTACTTC; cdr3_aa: CASSDRQGARYEQYF
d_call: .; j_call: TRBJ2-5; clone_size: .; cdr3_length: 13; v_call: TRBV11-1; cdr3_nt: TGTGCCAGCAGCTTAAACAGCCAAGAGACCCAGTACTTC; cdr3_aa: CASSLNSQETQYF
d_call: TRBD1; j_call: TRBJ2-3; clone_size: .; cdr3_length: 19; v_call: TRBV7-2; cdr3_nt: TGTGCCAGCAGCTCCTTGATCCCCGGGACAGTATGGGGCACAGATACGCAGTATTTT; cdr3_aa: CASSSLIPGTVWGTDTQYF
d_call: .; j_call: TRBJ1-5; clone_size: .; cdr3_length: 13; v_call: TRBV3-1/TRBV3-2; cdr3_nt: TGTGCCAGCAGCCAAACCAGAGGTCAGCCCCAGCATTTT; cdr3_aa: CASSQTRGQPQHF
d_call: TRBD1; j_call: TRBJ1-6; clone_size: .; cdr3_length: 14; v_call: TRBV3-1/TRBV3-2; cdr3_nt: TGTGCCAGCAGCCAAGAATCAGGGGGAACACCCCTCCACTTT; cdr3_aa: CASSQESGGTPLHF
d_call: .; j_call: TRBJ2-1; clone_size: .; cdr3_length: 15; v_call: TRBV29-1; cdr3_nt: TGCAGCGTTGAAGCGGGCAGGGAGGCTGACAATGAGCAGTTCTTC; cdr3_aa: CSVEAGREADNEQFF
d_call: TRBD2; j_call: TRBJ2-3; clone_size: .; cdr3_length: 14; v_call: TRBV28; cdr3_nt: TGTGCCAGCAGCCCAGCGGGGAACACAGATACGCAGTATTTT; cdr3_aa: CASSPAGNTDTQYF
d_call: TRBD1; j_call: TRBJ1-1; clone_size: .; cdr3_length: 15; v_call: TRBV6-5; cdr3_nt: TGTGCCAGCAGTTCTCAGGGGGCTCAGAACACTGAAGCTTTCTTT; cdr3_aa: CASSSQGAQNTEAFF
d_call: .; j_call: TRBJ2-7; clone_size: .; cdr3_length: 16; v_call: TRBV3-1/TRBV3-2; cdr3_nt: TGTGCCAGCAGCCAACGACTAGACCCTCGCTTGGACGAGCAGTACTTC; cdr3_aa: CASSQRLDPRLDEQYF
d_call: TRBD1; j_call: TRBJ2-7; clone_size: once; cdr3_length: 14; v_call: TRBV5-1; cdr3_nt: TGCGCCAGCAGCTTAAGGACAGGGGGCAACGAGCAGTACTTC; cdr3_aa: CASSLRTGGNEQYF
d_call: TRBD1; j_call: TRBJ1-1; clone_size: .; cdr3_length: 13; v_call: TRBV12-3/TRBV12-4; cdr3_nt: TGTGCCAGCAGCCTAATCGACAGGGGCTCCGGTTTCTTT; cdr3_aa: CASSLIDRGSGFF
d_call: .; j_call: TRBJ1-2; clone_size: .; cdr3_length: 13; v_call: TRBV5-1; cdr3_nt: TGCGCCATCCTACAGATCGGCTTTTTTGGCTACACCTTC; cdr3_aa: CAILQIGFFGYTF
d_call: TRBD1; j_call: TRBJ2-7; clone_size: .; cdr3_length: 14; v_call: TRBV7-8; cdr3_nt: TGTGCCAGCAGCTACCAGGGACAGGTGAGCGAGCAGTACTTC; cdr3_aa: CASSYQGQVSEQYF
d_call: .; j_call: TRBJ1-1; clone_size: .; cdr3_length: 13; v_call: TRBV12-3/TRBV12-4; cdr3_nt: TGTGCCAGCAGTTTCTACGGGAACACTGAAGCTTTCTTT; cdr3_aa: CASSFYGNTEAFF
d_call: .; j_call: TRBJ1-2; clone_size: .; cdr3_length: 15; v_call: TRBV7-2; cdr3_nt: TGTGCCAGCAGCTTAGTGGAGACTGCGAACTATGGCTACACCTTC; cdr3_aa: CASSLVETANYGYTF
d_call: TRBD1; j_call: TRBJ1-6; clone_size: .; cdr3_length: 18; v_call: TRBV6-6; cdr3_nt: TGTGCCAGCAGTCCCCCCCGGGGATCGACAGGGACTAATTCACCCCTCCACTTT; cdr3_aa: CASSPPRGSTGTNSPLHF
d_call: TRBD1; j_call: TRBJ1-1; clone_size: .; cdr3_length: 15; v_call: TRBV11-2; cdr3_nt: TGTGCCAGCAGCTTACACCCAGGGGGCAACACTGAAGCTTTCTTT; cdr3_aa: CASSLHPGGNTEAFF
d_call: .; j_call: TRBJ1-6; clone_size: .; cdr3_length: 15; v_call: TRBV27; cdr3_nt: TGTGCCAGCAGTTTTTTCAGGGGAGTGGATTCACCCCTCCACTTT; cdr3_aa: CASSFFRGVDSPLHF
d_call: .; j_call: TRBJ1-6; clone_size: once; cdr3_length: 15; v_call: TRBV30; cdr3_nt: TGTGCCTGGAGTGGAGTGGCGGGGAACAAAGGACCCCTCCACTTT; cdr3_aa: CAWSGVAGNKGPLHF
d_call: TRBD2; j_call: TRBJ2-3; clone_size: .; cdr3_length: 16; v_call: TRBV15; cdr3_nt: TGTGCCACCAGCCCCGGACTAGCGGGAGGCACAGATACGCAGTATTTT; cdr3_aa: CATSPGLAGGTDTQYF
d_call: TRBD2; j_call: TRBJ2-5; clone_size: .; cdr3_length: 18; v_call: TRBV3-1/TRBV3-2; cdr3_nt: TGTGCCAGCAGCCAAGGGCCGTCTATCGCGGGAGCTTGGGAGACCCAGTACTTC; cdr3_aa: CASSQGPSIAGAWETQYF
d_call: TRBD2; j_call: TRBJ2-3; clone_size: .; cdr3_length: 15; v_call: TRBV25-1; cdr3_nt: TGTGCCAGCAGTGGTAGCGGGGGGGCCGGAGATACGCAGTATTTT; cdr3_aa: CASSGSGGAGDTQYF
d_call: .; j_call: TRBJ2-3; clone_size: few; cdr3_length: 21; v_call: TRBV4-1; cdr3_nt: TGCGCCAGCAGCCAAGACCCCTTCACCACGGCGACAGGAGCCGGCAGAGATACGCAGTATTTT; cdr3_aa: CASSQDPFTTATGAGRDTQYF
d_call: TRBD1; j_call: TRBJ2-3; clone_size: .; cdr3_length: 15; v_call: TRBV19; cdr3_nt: TGTGCCAGTAGTCCCCGGGACAGGGTCGGAAGTACGCAGTATTTT; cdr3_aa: CASSPRDRVGSTQYF
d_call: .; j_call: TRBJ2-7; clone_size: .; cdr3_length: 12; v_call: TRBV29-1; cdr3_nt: TGCAGCGTGGAGGCAAACTCCTACGAGCAGTACTTC; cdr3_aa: CSVEANSYEQYF
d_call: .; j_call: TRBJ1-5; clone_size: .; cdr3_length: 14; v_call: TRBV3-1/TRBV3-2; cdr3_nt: TGTGCCAGCAGCCAAGAGCCGATAAGCCAGCCCCAGCATTTT; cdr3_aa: CASSQEPISQPQHF
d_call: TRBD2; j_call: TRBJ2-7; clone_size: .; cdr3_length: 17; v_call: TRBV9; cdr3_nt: TGTGCCAGCAGCGTAGGTACCCAGCGGGGGGGCACTTACGAGCAGTACTTC; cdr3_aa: CASSVGTQRGGTYEQYF
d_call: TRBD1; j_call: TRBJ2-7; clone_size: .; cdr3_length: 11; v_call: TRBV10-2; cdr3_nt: TGCGCCAGCAGTGGGGACAGGGCACAGTACTTC; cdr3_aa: CASSGDRAQYF
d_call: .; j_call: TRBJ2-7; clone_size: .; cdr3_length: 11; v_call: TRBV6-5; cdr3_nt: TGTGCCAGCAGACAGGGCTACGAGCAGTACTTC; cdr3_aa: CASRQGYEQYF
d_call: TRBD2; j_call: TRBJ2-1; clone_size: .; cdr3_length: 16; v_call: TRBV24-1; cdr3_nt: TGTGCCACCAGTGACGTTAGCGGGAGAGACTTCAATGAGCAGTTCTTC; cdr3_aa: CATSDVSGRDFNEQFF
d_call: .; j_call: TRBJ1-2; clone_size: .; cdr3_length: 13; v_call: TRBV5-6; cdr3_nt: TGTGCCAGCAGCTTCCAAGCCTCCTATGGCTACACCTTC; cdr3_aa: CASSFQASYGYTF
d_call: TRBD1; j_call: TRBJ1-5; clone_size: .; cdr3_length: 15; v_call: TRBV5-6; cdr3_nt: TGTGCCAGCAGCCTCGGGACAGCCCCTGATCAGCCCCAGCATTTT; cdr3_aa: CASSLGTAPDQPQHF
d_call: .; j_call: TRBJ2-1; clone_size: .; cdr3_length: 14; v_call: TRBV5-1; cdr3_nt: TGCGCCAGCAGCCCCCTAAATAAGGGGAATGAGCAGTTCTTC; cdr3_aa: CASSPLNKGNEQFF
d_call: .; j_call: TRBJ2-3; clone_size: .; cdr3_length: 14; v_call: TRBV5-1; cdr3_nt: TGCGCCAGCAGCTTTACTCTTAGCACAGATACGCAGTATTTT; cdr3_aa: CASSFTLSTDTQYF
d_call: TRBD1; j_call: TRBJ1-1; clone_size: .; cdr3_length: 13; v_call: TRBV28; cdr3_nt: TGTGCCAGCATCGGGACAGGGAGGATTGAAGCTTTCTTT; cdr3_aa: CASIGTGRIEAFF
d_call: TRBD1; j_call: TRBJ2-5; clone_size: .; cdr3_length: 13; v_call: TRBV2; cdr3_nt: TGTGCCAGCCTCACAGGGGGCAGAGAGACCCAGTACTTC; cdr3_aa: CASLTGGRETQYF
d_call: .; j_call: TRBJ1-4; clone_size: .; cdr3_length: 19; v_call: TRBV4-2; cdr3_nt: TGTGCCAGCAGCCAAGGAGTGGCAGGGGCGGGTGGGACTAATGAAAAACTGTTTTTT; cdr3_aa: CASSQGVAGAGGTNEKLFF
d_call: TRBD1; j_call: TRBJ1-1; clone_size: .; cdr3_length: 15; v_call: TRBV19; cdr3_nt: TGTGCCAGTACCCAACAGGGGGCCGTGAACACTGAAGCTTTCTTT; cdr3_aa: CASTQQGAVNTEAFF
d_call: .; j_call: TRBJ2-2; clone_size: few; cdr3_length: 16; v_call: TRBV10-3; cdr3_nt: TGTGCCATCGCGGCGGCTCCGACAGCGAACACCGGGGAGCTGTTTTTT; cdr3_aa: CAIAAAPTANTGELFF
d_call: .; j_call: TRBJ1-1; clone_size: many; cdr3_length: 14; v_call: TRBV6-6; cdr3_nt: TGTGCCAGCAGTTACGCTGAGACTAACACTGAAGCTTTCTTT; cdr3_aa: CASSYAETNTEAFF